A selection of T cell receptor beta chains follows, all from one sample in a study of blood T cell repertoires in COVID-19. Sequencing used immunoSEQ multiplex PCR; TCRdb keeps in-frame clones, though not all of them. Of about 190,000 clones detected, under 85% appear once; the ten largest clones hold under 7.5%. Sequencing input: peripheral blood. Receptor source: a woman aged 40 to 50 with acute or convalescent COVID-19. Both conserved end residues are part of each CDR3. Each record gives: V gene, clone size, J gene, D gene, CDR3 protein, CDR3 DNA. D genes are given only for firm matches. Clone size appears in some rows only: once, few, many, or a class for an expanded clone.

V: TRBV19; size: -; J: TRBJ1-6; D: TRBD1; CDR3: CASSSGTGGGYPLHF; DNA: TGTGCCAGTAGTTCTGGGACAGGCGGGGGTTATCCCCTCCACTTT
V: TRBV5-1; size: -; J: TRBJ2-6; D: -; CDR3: CASSLAGDSGANVLTF; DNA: TGCGCCAGCAGCTTGGCCGGTGACTCTGGGGCCAACGTCCTGACTTTC
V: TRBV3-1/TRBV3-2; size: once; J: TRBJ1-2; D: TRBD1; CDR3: CASSQEGQGYGYTF; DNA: TGTGCCAGCAGCCAAGAGGGACAGGGCTATGGCTACACCTTC
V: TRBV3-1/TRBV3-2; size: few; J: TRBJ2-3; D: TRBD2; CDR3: CASSPRTSGSGTDTQYF; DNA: TGTGCCAGCAGCCCCCGGACTAGCGGGAGTGGCACAGATACGCAGTATTTT
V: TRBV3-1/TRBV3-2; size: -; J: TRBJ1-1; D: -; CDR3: CASSHLTTGGEAFF; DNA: TGTGCCAGCAGCCACTTAACCACAGGCGGTGAAGCTTTCTTT
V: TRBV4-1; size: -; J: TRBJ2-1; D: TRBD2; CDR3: CASSQEPHQLAGDHNEQFF; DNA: TGCGCCAGCAGCCAAGAACCCCACCAGCTAGCGGGAGATCACAATGAGCAGTTCTTC
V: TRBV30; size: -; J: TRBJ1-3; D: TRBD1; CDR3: CAWSVGQGSDTIYF; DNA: TGTGCCTGGAGTGTAGGACAGGGGAGCGACACCATATATTTT
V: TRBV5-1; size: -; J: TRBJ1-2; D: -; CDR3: CASSESGNGYTF; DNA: TGCGCCAGCAGCGAATCAGGGAACGGCTACACCTTC
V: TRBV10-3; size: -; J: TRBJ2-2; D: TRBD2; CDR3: CATRESGGRTGELFF; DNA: TGTGCCACCCGCGAAAGCGGGGGGCGCACCGGGGAGCTGTTTTTT
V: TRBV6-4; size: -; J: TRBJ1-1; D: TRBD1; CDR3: CASSATGDSNTEAFF; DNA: TGTGCCAGCAGTGCAACAGGGGATTCTAACACTGAAGCTTTCTTT
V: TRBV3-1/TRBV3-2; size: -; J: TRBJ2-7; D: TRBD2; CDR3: CASSRLGGGDYEQYF; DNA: TGTGCCAGCAGCCGTCTCGGTGGGGGGGACTACGAGCAGTACTTC
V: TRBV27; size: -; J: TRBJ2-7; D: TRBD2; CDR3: CASSFQSGATPYEQYF; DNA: TGTGCCAGCAGTTTTCAGAGCGGGGCTACCCCCTACGAGCAGTACTTC
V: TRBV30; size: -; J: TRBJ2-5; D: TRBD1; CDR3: CAWSGGQRDSGETQYF; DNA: TGTGCCTGGAGTGGGGGACAGAGGGACAGCGGAGAGACCCAGTACTTC
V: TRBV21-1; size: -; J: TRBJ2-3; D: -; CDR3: CASRRILGDTQYF; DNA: TGTGCCAGCAGGCGGATTTTGGGAGATACGCAGTATTTT
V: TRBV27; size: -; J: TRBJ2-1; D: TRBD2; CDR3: CASSLTSGSPYNEQFF; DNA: TGTGCCAGCAGTTTGACTAGCGGGAGCCCCTACAATGAGCAGTTCTTC
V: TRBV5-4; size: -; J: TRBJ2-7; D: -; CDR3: CASSSLQNSYEQYF; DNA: TGTGCCAGCAGCTCCCTTCAGAACTCCTACGAGCAGTACTTC
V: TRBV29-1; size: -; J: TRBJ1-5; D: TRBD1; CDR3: CSFSSGQGSNQPQHF; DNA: TGCAGCTTCTCCTCCGGACAGGGCAGCAATCAGCCCCAGCATTTT
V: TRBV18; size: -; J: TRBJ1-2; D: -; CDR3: CASSVTANYGYTF; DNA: TGTGCCAGCTCGGTTACAGCCAACTATGGCTACACCTTC
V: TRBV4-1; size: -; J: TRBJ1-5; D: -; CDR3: CASSRTAYSNQPQHF; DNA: TGCGCCAGCAGCCGGACAGCGTATAGCAATCAGCCCCAGCATTTT
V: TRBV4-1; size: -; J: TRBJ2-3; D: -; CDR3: CASSPRGAASTDTQYF; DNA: TGCGCCAGCAGCCCCCGGGGAGCGGCTAGCACAGATACGCAGTATTTT
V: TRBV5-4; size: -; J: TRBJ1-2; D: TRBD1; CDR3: CASSSGTGIRSGYTF; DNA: TGTGCCAGCAGCTCCGGGACAGGAATTCGAAGTGGCTACACCTTC
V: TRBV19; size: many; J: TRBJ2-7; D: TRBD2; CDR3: CASSSGLAGVEQYF; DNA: TGTGCCAGTAGTTCGGGACTAGCGGGAGTTGAGCAGTACTTC
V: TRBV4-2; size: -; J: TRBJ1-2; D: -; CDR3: CASSQDSDKYGYTF; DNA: TGTGCCAGCAGCCAAGATTCCGACAAATATGGCTACACCTTC
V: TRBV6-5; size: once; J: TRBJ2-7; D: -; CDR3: CASSYSLGAVINEQYF; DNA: TGTGCCAGCAGTTACTCGTTAGGGGCGGTGATCAACGAGCAGTACTTC
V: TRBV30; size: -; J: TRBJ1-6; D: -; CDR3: CAWSIRSSSPLHF; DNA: TGTGCCTGGAGTATAAGAAGTAGTTCACCCCTCCACTTT
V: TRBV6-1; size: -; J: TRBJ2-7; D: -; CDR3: CASSDDPGGAGEQYF; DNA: TGTGCCAGCAGTGACGACCCAGGGGGTGCGGGGGAGCAGTACTTC
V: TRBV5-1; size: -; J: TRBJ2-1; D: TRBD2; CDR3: CASSIRLAGEQFF; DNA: TGCGCCAGCAGCATCCGACTAGCGGGGGAGCAGTTCTTC
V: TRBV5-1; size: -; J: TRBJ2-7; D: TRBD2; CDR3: CASSYPTSGGEQYF; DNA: TGCGCCAGCAGCTACCCGACTAGCGGGGGTGAGCAGTACTTC
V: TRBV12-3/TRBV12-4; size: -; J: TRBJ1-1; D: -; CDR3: CASSPLRSAEAFF; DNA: TGTGCCAGCAGTCCCCTAAGGAGCGCTGAAGCTTTCTTT
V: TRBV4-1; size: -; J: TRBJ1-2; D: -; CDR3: CASSQERQGLANYGYTF; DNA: TGCGCCAGCAGCCAAGAGCGGCAGGGTCTAGCTAACTATGGCTACACCTTC
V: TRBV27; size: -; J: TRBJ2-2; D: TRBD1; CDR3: CASSLFSVLGGHGELFF; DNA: TGTGCCAGCAGCCTTTTCAGTGTGTTAGGGGGCCACGGGGAGCTGTTTTTT
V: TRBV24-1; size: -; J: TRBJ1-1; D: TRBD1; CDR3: CATSDLGDSEAFF; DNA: TGTGCCACCAGTGATTTGGGGGACAGTGAAGCTTTCTTT
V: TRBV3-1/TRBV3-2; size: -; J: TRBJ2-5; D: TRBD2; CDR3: CASSQTSPGGALETQYF; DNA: TGTGCCAGCAGCCAAACATCACCCGGGGGGGCCTTGGAGACCCAGTACTTC
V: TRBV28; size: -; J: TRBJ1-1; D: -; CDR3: CASTLVMGGNTEAFF; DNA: TGTGCCAGCACCTTAGTAATGGGGGGGAACACTGAAGCTTTCTTT
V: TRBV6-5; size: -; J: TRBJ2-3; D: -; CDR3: CASSPGRQSTDTQYF; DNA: TGTGCCAGCAGCCCAGGCAGGCAAAGCACAGATACGCAGTATTTT
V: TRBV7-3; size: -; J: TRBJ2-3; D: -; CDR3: CASSLLPMPSTQYF; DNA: TGTGCCAGCAGCTTACTCCCCATGCCGAGTACGCAGTATTTT
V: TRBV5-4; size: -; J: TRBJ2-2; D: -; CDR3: CASSFPLSTGELFF; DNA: TGTGCCAGCAGCTTCCCACTGTCCACCGGGGAGCTGTTTTTT
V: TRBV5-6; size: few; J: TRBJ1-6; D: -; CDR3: CASSLVTGNSPLHF; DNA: TGTGCCAGCAGCTTGGTTACAGGAAATTCACCCCTCCACTTT
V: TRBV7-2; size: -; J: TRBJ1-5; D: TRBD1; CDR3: CASSLTGGNQPQHF; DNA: TGTGCCAGCAGCCTAACAGGGGGCAATCAGCCCCAGCATTTT
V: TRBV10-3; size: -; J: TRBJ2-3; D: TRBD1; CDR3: CAISHRDRGSTDTQYF; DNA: TGTGCCATCAGCCACCGGGACAGGGGATCCACAGATACGCAGTATTTT
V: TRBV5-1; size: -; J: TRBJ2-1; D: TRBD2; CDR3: CASSLASLTSGIDNEQFF; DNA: TGCGCCAGCAGCTTGGCTTCTTTGACTAGCGGGATTGACAATGAGCAGTTCTTC
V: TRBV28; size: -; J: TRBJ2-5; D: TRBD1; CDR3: CASSLSLTDRGQGETQYF; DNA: TGTGCCAGCAGTTTATCCCTCACGGACAGGGGGCAAGGAGAGACCCAGTACTTC
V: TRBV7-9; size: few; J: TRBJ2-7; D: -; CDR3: CASSLGRGTELYEQYF; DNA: TGTGCCAGCAGCTTAGGTCGCGGGACAGAGCTCTACGAGCAGTACTTC
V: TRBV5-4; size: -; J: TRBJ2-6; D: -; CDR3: CASSLARSSGANVLTF; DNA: TGTGCCAGCAGCTTGGCCAGGTCCTCTGGGGCCAACGTCCTGACTTTC
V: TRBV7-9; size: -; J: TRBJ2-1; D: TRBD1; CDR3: CASSLVPGTGGYEQFF; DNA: TGTGCCAGCAGCTTAGTGCCCGGGACAGGGGGTTATGAGCAGTTCTTC
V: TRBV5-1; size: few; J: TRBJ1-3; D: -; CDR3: CASSFGQGNTIYF; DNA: TGCGCCAGCAGCTTCGGACAGGGAAACACCATATATTTT
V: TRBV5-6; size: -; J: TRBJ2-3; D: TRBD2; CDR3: CASRTRDYNTDTQYF; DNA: TGTGCCAGCAGGACCCGGGACTACAACACAGATACGCAGTATTTT
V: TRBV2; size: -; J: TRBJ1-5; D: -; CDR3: CATAGANSNQPQHF; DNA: TGTGCCACCGCGGGCGCAAATAGCAATCAGCCCCAGCATTTT
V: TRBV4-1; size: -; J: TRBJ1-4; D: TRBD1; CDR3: CASSQATGGGGSDEKLFF; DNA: TGCGCCAGCAGCCAAGCGACAGGGGGCGGGGGGAGCGATGAAAAACTGTTTTTT
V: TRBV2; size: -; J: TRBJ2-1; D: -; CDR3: CASSGNTGTQNSYNEQFF; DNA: TGTGCCAGCAGTGGTAACACAGGGACCCAAAACTCCTACAATGAGCAGTTCTTC
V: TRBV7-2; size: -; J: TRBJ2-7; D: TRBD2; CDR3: CASSRDYAYEQYF; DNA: TGTGCCAGCAGCCGGGACTACGCCTACGAGCAGTACTTC
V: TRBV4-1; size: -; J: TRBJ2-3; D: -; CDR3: CASSQDGQRTDTQYF; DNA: TGCGCCAGCAGCCAAGATGGGCAGCGCACAGATACGCAGTATTTT
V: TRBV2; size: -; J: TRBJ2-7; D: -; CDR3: CASSGQALPTLHQTYEQYF; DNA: TGTGCCAGCAGTGGGCAGGCGCTACCCACCCTTCACCAAACCTACGAGCAGTACTTC